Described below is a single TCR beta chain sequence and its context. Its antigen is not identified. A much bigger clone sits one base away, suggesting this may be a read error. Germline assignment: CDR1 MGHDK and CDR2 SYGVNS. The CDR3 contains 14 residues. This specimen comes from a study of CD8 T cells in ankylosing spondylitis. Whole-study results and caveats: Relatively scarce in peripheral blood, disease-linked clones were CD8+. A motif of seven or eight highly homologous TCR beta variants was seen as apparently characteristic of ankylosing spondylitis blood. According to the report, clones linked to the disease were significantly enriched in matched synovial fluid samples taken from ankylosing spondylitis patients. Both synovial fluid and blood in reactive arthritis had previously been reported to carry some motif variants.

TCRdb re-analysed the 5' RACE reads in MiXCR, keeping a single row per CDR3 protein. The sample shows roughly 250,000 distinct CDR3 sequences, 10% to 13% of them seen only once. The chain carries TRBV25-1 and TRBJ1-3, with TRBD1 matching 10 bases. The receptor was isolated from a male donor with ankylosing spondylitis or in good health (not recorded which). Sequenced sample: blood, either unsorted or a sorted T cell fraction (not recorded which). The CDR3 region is CANSAGGQGNTIYF. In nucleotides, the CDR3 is TGTGCCAACAGTGCCGGGGGACAGGGGAACACCATATATTTT.